The 9 T cell receptor beta chains below all came from one sample that was sequenced in a study of T cells in Graves' hyperthyroidism and ophthalmopathy. TCR beta CDR3 regions were amplified from RNA transcripts. The HTBI primer set served for first-round RT-PCR of the TCR CDR3. TCRdb recomputed calls from the multiplex PCR reads with MiXCR, one row per CDR3 protein. Among 660,000 or so distinct CDR3 sequences listed, less than 25% were seen once. Sequenced material: blood. Receptors were obtained from a man aged 25-45 years with Graves' ophthalmopathy.

Details on this clonotype: One base away lies a much larger clone, so this may be a sequencing read error. This chain connects TRBV6-4 to TRBJ1-1, with a tentative D call TRBD1 (5 bases). The CDR3 is made up of 14 amino acids. The germline gives CDR1 MRHNA, CDR2 SNTAGT. Written as DNA, the CDR3 is TGTGCCTGCAGTTATAGGGATGGGGGCACTGAAGCTTTCTTT. Translation gives CACSYRDGGTEAFF.

V is TRBV30 and J is TRBJ2-7; TRBD1 might be the D (5 bases). CDR3 length: 15 amino acids. The germline gives CDR1 GTSNPN, CDR2 SVGIG (reference sequence). The germline V and J ends were trimmed by 1 base and 0 bases, with 13 bases remaining between them. The CDR3 nucleotides read TGTGCCTGGAGTGGGCACAGGAGCTTCTCCTACGAGCAGTACTTC. Translated, it gives CAWSGHRSFSYEQYF.

The chain uses TRBV30 and TRBJ2-6, with 10 bases identical to TRBD1. This CDR3 has 17 residues. The V gene's germline CDR1 is GTSNPN and CDR2 SVGIG (reference sequence). V lost 2 bases, J lost 1 base, and 5 bases stayed unmatched. The CDR3 sequence is CAWSSDRGWSGANVLTF. The CDR3 nucleotides read TGTGCCTGGAGTTCGGACAGGGGGTGGTCTGGGGCCAACGTCCTGACTTTC.

In its sample, this clonotype was seen a few times. The chain employs TRBV2 and TRBJ2-1; D is ambiguous. The CDR3 consists of 10 residues. The germline CDR1 and CDR2 sequences are SNHLY and FYNNEI. Trimming cost V 7 bases and J 8 bases, with 6 bases left between them. The CDR3 DNA follows: TGTGCCAGCATGAGGTATGAGCAGTTCTTC. Translated: CASMRYEQFF.

This clonotype was observed a single time. An end of the junction does not agree with germline; a read error may underlie this. The chain uses TRBV10-1 and TRBJ2-7, with a tentative D call TRBD1 (6 bases). This CDR3 comprises 14 residues. The germline CDR1 and CDR2 sequences are WNHNN and SYGVQD (reference sequence). CDR3 loop: CASRLQGGPYERYF. CDR3 nucleotide sequence: TGCGCCAGCAGATTACAGGGTGGACCCTACGAGCGGTACTTC.

The J gene is TRBJ2-1, the V gene TRBV7-9; 7 bases match TRBD2. CDR1 and CDR2 from the germline V gene are SEHNR and FQNEAQ (reference sequence). V lost 5 bases to trimming and J lost 10 bases; unmatched junction nucleotides: 8. The length of the CDR3 is 13 residues. CDR3 in DNA: TGTGCCAGCAGCCCCGGGGGAGGGCACGAGCAGTTCTTC. This sequence encodes CASSPGGGHEQFF.

This clonotype was seen a few times. The rearrangement uses TRBV6-1 and TRBJ2-7; 8 nucleotides line up with TRBD2. With 2 bases clipped from V and 2 bases from J, the junction kept 5 bases outside the gene matches. This CDR3 has 15 residues. CDR1 and CDR2 from the germline V gene are MNHNS and SASEGT. The CDR3 coding sequence is TGTGCCAGCAGTGAAATGACTAGCGTAACCTACGAGCAGTACTTC. It codes for CASSEMTSVTYEQYF.

A remark on this clonotype: A read error is possible here, since a much larger clone lies one base away. This rearrangement joins TRBV12-3 or TRBV12-4 to TRBJ1-1, with a weak D call TRBD1 (6 bases). This CDR3 is built from 14 residues. The CDR3 DNA reads TGTGCCAGCAGTTCGACAGGCCTGAAAACTGAAGCTTTCTTT. Translated: CASSSTGLKTEAFF.

This chain uses TRBV7-2 with TRBJ2-1, with D perhaps TRBD2 (6 bases). V lost 3 bases, J lost 8 bases, and 8 bases lay in between. Per germline, CDR1 SGHTA and CDR2 FQGNSA. This CDR3 region has 12 residues. DNA of the CDR3: TGTGCCAGCAGCTTGGAGGGCTATGAGCAGTTCTTC. Translated: CASSLEGYEQFF.